The 26 T cell receptor beta chains reported below all come from one sample, sequenced in a study of shared clonotypes between healthy human individuals. Sequencing used immunoSEQ multiplex PCR; TCRdb keeps in-frame clones, though not all of them. The table includes hundreds of thousands of clones, roughly 92% detected once. The naive CD8 fraction comprised CD45RO-negative cells positively selected for CCR7 and excluded terminally differentiated effector memory CD45RA+ cells. Sequencing input: naive CD8+ T cells sorted from blood. The receptor set was obtained from a man younger than 40 in good health.

The chain recombines TRBV11-2 with TRBJ2-1; 11 positions match TRBD2. The trim removed 1 base at V and 8 bases at J, leaving 7 bases unmatched. The V gene's germline CDR1 is SGHAT and CDR2 FQNNGV. The CDR3 length is 16 residues. CDR3 sequence: CASSLVLAGVGDEQFF. CDR3 coding DNA: TGTGCCAGCAGCTTAGTACTAGCGGGAGTAGGCGATGAGCAGTTCTTC.

The chain carries TRBV5-6 and TRBJ1-5, with D possibly being TRBD1 (5 bases). CDR3 length: 14 amino acids. Germline lookup yields CDR1 SGHDT and CDR2 YYEEEE. V was clipped by 4 bases and J by 3 bases, with 11 bases between them. CDR3 in amino acids: CASSVRQLNQPQHF. The DNA for the CDR3 is TGTGCCAGCAGCGTACGACAGCTCAATCAGCCCCAGCATTTT.

This clone was observed a few times. This chain uses TRBV5-5 with TRBJ1-2; D is unclear. Germline CDR1 SGHKS, CDR2 YYEKEE (reference sequence). There are 14 residues in the CDR3. Trimming took 0 bases from V and 8 from J, leaving 14 bases between them. Here the CDR3 reads CASSLVLAREGYTF. Here the CDR3 DNA reads TGTGCCAGCAGCTTGGTTCTAGCCCGGGAGGGCTACACCTTC.

The J gene is TRBJ2-5, the V gene TRBV7-9, with TRBD2 as a possible D gene (5 bases). V lost 3 bases, J lost 2 bases, and 16 bases lay in between. CDR1 is SEHNR and CDR2 is FQNEAQ in the germline V gene (reference sequence). The CDR3 runs to 16 residues. This CDR3 reads CASSLIENSGQETQYF. The CDR3 DNA sequence: TGTGCCAGCAGCTTGATAGAAAACTCGGGGCAAGAGACCCAGTACTTC. Full variable domain (rest looked up from reference TRBV7-9 and TRBJ2-5): DTGVSQNPRHKITKRGQNVTFRCDPISEHNRLYWYRQTLGQGPEFLTYFQNEAQLEKSRLLSDRFSAERPKGSFSTLEIQRTEQGDSAMYLCASSLIENSGQETQYFGPGTRLLVL.

The chain has TRBV2 and TRBJ2-7, with D unclear. This CDR3 has 15 residues. Germline CDR1 reads SNHLY; CDR2 reads FYNNEI. V lost 4 bases to trimming and J lost 6 bases, with 19 bases between them. CDR3 in DNA: TGTGCCAGCAGTGGGGCCAGTGGAGCCGCTGGCGAGCAGTACTTC. It translates to CASSGASGAAGEQYF.

This chain's CDR3 is CASSLFAGVKYEQYF. CDR3 in DNA: TGTGCCAGCAGTTTATTTGCGGGAGTAAAGTACGAGCAGTACTTC. The genes are TRBV27 and TRBJ2-7; TRBD2 agrees at 7 bases. Germline assignment: CDR1 MNHEY and CDR2 SMNVEV (reference sequence). V trimming: 1 base; J trimming: 4 bases; junction bases outside the gene matches: 7. The CDR3 runs to 15 residues.

The V gene is TRBV5-1, the J gene TRBJ2-3; 9 bases agree with TRBD1. This CDR3 contains 17 residues. Germline V CDR1 and CDR2: SGHRS, YFSETQ. The V segment lost 4 bases and the J segment 1 base; nucleotides outside the gene matches: 10. CDR3 sequence reads: CASSPGTGSFGTDTQYF. CDR3 DNA: TGCGCCAGCAGCCCAGGGACAGGGAGTTTTGGCACAGATACGCAGTATTTT.

This clone was observed once. CDR3 DNA sequence: TGTGCCAGCAGCGACAGTCTATATACGCAGTATTTT. Amino acid sequence: CASSDSLYTQYF. The J gene is TRBJ2-3, the V gene TRBV28, with D tentatively TRBD1 (5 bases). This CDR3 region has 12 residues. V lost 6 bases to trimming and J lost 7 bases, with 11 bases between them. Germline values: CDR1 MDHEN, CDR2 SYDVKM.

The V call is TRBV6-5, the J call TRBJ1-4; D ambiguous. The CDR3 spans 12 residues. Germline CDR1 is MNHEY and CDR2 is SVGAGI. V was shortened by 3 bases and J by 8 bases, with 7 bases between the two germline ends. CDR3 sequence: CASSYLEEKLFF. DNA for the CDR3: TGTGCCAGCAGTTATCTGGAAGAAAAACTGTTTTTT.

This clone was counted a single time. The chain joins TRBV9 to TRBJ2-7; 13 bases map to TRBD2. Germline-derived CDR1 and CDR2 are SGDLS and YYNGEE. With V trimmed by 0 bases and J by 0 bases, 6 bases remained unmatched. The CDR3 totals 18 residues. Written as DNA, the CDR3 is TGTGCCAGCAGCGTAGGGGGACTAGCGGGGCCAAGCTCCTACGAGCAGTACTTC. Translation: CASSVGGLAGPSSYEQYF.

V usage is TRBV27 and J usage is TRBJ2-7; D is perhaps TRBD1 or TRBD2 (5 bases each). CDR1 and CDR2 (germline): MNHEY, SMNVEV (reference sequence). Trimming pared 6 bases from V and 2 bases from J, leaving 14 bases between. There are 14 residues in the CDR3. The CDR3 DNA is TGTGCCAGCAGCCAAATCGGGACGGCCTACGAGCAGTACTTC. As protein: CASSQIGTAYEQYF.

This sequence joins TRBV27 and TRBJ2-1, with 7 bases fitting TRBD1. The CDR3 is 14 amino acids. V was clipped by 7 bases and J by 4 bases; unmatched bases: 7. Per germline, CDR1 MNHEY and CDR2 SMNVEV (reference sequence). DNA of the CDR3: TGTGCCAGCACCGGGGACAGTCCTTACAATGAGCAGTTCTTC. Translated: CASTGDSPYNEQFF.

The CDR3 is CASSSGTYTQYF. The CDR3 coding sequence is TGTGCCAGCAGCTCTGGAACATATACGCAGTATTTT. V gene TRBV7-9 combines with J gene TRBJ2-3; D is unclear. The germline V gene encodes CDR1 SEHNR and CDR2 FQNEAQ (reference sequence). V lost 4 bases, J lost 7 bases, and 9 bases lay in between. The CDR3 contains 12 residues.

J is TRBJ2-7 and V is TRBV28, with D perhaps matching TRBD1 (6 bases). V shed 3 bases and J shed 13 bases, with 19 bases lying between them. Germline lookup yields CDR1 MDHEN and CDR2 SYDVKM. The CDR3 consists of 13 residues. The CDR3 DNA is TGTGCCAGCAGTTTTAGGGGGTTCCAGCGGAGATACTTC. Its protein is CASSFRGFQRRYF.

CDR3 protein: CASSFPLGEQYF. CDR3 nucleotide sequence: TGTGCCAGCAGCTTCCCGTTGGGCGAGCAGTACTTC. The V and J genes are TRBV7-9 and TRBJ2-7; D uncertain. Trimming shortened V by 3 bases and J by 6 bases, and 9 bases separated the two germline ends. Germline V CDR1 and CDR2: SEHNR, FQNEAQ (reference sequence). This CDR3 region has 12 residues.

The chain couples TRBV4-3 to TRBJ2-2; D may be TRBD1 or TRBD2 (5 bases each). The CDR3 consists of 16 residues. Germline loops: CDR1 LGHNA, CDR2 YSLEER. V dropped 1 base and J dropped 6 bases, with 15 bases sitting between them. CDR3 region: CASSQATTGTPGELFF. For the CDR3, the DNA is TGCGCCAGCAGCCAAGCAACAACGGGGACCCCCGGGGAGCTGTTTTTT.

This clone was counted once. The CDR3 protein is CASRPLSSYEQYF. The CDR3, as DNA: TGTGCCAGCAGACCTCTCAGCTCCTACGAGCAGTACTTC. This rearrangement joins TRBV27 to TRBJ2-7; D remains ambiguous. The CDR3 is 13 residues long. CDR1 is MNHEY and CDR2 is SMNVEV in the germline V gene (reference sequence). Trimming removed 6 bases from V and 0 bases from J, with 9 bases in between.

The chain has TRBV27 and TRBJ2-7, with TRBD2 identical over 7 bases. Germline V CDR1 and CDR2: MNHEY, SMNVEV (reference sequence). CDR3 length: 14 amino acids. Trimming cost V 4 bases and J 0 bases; bases outside gene matches: 3. CDR3 region: CASSYAGVSYEQYF. The DNA for the CDR3 is TGTGCCAGCAGTTACGCGGGAGTCTCCTACGAGCAGTACTTC.

CDR3 DNA sequence: TGTGCCAGCAGTTACTCCAGGGGGTATAGGAATGGCTACACCTTC. It translates to CASSYSRGYRNGYTF. The V gene is TRBV6-5, the J gene TRBJ1-2, with TRBD1 identical over 7 bases. J lost 6 bases, V lost 0 bases, and 7 bases had no gene match. The CDR3 consists of 15 residues. CDR1 is MNHEY and CDR2 is SVGAGI in the germline V gene.

The chain uses TRBV7-9 and TRBJ1-2; possibly TRBD1 for D (5 bases). The CDR3 covers 11 residues. Germline lookup yields CDR1 SEHNR and CDR2 FQNEAQ (reference sequence). V shed 5 bases and J shed 8 bases, with 9 bases lying between them. CDR3 loop: CASSRGDGYTF. CDR3 bases: TGTGCCAGCAGCCGGGGGGACGGCTACACCTTC. The variable domain in full, with the rest retrieved from reference TRBV7-9 and TRBJ1-2, is DTGVSQNPRHKITKRGQNVTFRCDPISEHNRLYWYRQTLGQGPEFLTYFQNEAQLEKSRLLSDRFSAERPKGSFSTLEIQRTEQGDSAMYLCASSRGDGYTFGSGTRLTVV.

This chain connects TRBV4-1 to TRBJ1-6; TRBD1 aligns across 8 bases. CDR3 length equals 17 residues. In germline, CDR1 is MGHRA, CDR2 YSYEKL. Germline trimming cut 0 bases from V and 6 bases from J; bases unmatched to any gene: 7. CDR3 DNA sequence: TGCGCCAGCAGCCAAGATCGGATGACAGGGGTTAATTCACCCCTCCACTTT. Its translation is CASSQDRMTGVNSPLHF.

In the case of this clone: The same CDR3 can be traced to other DNA sequences in this sample. This chain links TRBV27 with TRBJ1-1; D not resolved. The CDR3 loop spans 13 amino acids. With 3 bases removed from V and 5 bases from J, the gap between germline ends came to 10 bases. The germline V gene has CDR1 MNHEY and CDR2 SMNVEV (reference sequence). The CDR3 DNA sequence: TGTGCCAGCAGTTTTGGCCGAGGTACTGAAGCTTTCTTT. Translation gives CASSFGRGTEAFF.

The V gene is TRBV29-1, the J gene TRBJ2-2, with TRBD2 matching 9 bases. The J segment lost 0 bases and the V segment lost 3 bases, leaving 2 bases of the junction unmatched. CDR1 and CDR2 from the germline V gene are SQVTM and ANQGSEA. The CDR3 runs 15 residues. The CDR3: CSVDPSGTNTGELFF. DNA of the CDR3: TGCAGCGTTGATCCTAGCGGGACGAACACCGGGGAGCTGTTTTTT.

In this sample, this clone turned up a few times. The chain recombines TRBV19 with TRBJ1-2, with TRBD1 matching 7 bases. The CDR3 loop spans 16 amino acids. J gave up 8 bases and V 6 bases, and 18 bases lay outside the gene matches. CDR1 is LNHDA, CDR2 SQIVND, per germline (reference sequence). The CDR3 protein is CASSQLDRAGVHGYTF. The CDR3 bases are TGTGCCAGTAGCCAACTAGACAGGGCCGGGGTTCACGGCTACACCTTC.

The gene calls are TRBV27 and TRBJ1-5, with 7 bases that match TRBD1. V lost 5 bases and J lost 2; bases outside the gene matches: 9. From germline, CDR1 is MNHEY and CDR2 SMNVEV (reference sequence). The CDR3 is 16 amino acids. The DNA of the CDR3 is TGTGCCAGCAGTCCGGCGACAGGGTTAGGCAATCAGCCCCAGCATTTT. Residues: CASSPATGLGNQPQHF.

The rearrangement links TRBV9 to TRBJ2-5; possible D gene TRBD1, 6 bases. From germline, CDR1 is SGDLS and CDR2 YYNGEE. The V end was cut by 0 bases, the J end by 0 bases, with 9 bases between. This CDR3 has 15 amino acids. The CDR3 DNA is TGTGCCAGCAGCGTAGAGGGGGAGTACCAAGAGACCCAGTACTTC. As protein: CASSVEGEYQETQYF.